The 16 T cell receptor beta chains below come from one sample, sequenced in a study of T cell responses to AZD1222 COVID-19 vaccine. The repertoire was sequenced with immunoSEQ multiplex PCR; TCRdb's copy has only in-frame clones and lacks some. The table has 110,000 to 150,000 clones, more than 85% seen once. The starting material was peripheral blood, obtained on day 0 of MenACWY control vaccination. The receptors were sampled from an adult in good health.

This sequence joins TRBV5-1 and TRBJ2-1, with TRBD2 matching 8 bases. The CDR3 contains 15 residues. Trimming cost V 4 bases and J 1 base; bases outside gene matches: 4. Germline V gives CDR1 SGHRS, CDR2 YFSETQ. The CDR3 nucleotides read TGCGCCAGCAGCGAGGCTAGCGGGTCCTACAATGAGCAGTTCTTC. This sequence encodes CASSEASGSYNEQFF. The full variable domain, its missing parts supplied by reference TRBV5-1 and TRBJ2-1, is KAGVTQTPRYLIKTRGQQVTLSCSPISGHRSVSWYQQTPGQGLQFLFEYFSETQRNKGNFPGRFSGRQFSNSRSEMNVSTLELGDSALYLCASSEASGSYNEQFFGPGTRLTVL.

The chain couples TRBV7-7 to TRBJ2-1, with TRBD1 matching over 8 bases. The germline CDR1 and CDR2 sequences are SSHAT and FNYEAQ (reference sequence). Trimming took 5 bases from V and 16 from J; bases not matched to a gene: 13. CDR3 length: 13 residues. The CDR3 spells CASSPQRTGRLFF. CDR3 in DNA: TGTGCCAGCAGCCCCCAAAGGACAGGGCGTCTTTTCTTC.

The CDR3 reads CASSTGNSPLHF. CDR3 bases: TGTGCCAGCAGCACCGGTAATTCACCCCTCCACTTT. The J gene is TRBJ1-6, the V gene TRBV12-3 or TRBV12-4; D ambiguous. The CDR3 is 12 amino acids. Trimming stripped 6 bases from V and 6 bases from J, with 6 bases between.

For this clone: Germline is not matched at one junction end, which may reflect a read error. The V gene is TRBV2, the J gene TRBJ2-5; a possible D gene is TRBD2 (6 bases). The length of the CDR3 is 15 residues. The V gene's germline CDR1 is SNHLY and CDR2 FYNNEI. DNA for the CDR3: TGTGCCAGCACTGAAGAGGGAGGTGGGCAAGAGACCCAGTACTTC. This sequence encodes CASTEEGGGQETQYF.

The CDR3 DNA sequence: TGTGCCAGCAGCTCCCGGGACAGAAGCACAGATACGCAGTATTTT. This translates into CASSSRDRSTDTQYF. J is TRBJ2-3 and V is TRBV7-3, with 7 bases matching TRBD1. The V and J ends lost 4 bases and 0 bases, in that order; junction bases with no gene match: 4. Per the germline V gene, CDR1 is SGHTA and CDR2 is FQGTGA. The CDR3 is 15 amino acids.

CDR3 DNA: TGTGCCAGCAGCTTAGAAGGACAGGGAGGTTCACCCCTCCACTTT. Translated: CASSLEGQGGSPLHF. The chain employs TRBV7-8 and TRBJ1-6, with 8 bases lining up with TRBD1. Germline trimming cut 1 base from V and 9 bases from J; bases unmatched to any gene: 5. In germline, CDR1 is SGHVS, CDR2 FQNEAQ. The CDR3 is made up of 15 amino acids.

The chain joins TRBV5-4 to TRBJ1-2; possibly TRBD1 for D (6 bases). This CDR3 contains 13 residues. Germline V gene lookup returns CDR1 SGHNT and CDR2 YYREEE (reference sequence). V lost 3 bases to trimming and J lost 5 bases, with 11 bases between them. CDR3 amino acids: CASSSGARYGYTF. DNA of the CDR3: TGTGCCAGCAGCTCGGGGGCGCGGTATGGCTACACCTTC.

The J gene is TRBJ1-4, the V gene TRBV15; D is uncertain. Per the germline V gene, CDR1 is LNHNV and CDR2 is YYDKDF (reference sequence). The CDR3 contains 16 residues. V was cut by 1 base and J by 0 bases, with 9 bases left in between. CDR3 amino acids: CATSRVLSATNEKLFF. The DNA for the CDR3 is TGTGCCACCAGCAGAGTATTGTCGGCAACTAATGAAAAACTGTTTTTT.

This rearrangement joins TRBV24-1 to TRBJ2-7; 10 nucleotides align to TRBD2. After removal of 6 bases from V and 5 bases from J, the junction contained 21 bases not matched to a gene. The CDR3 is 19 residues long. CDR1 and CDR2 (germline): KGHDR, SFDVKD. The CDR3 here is CATSTWEGMKGLANHEQYF. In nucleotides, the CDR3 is TGTGCCACCAGTACATGGGAAGGTATGAAGGGACTAGCGAACCACGAGCAGTACTTC.

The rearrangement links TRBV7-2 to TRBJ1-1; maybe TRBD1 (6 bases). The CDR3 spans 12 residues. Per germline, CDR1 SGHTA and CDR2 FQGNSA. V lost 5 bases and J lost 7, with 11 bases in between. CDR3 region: CASSRTVIEAFF. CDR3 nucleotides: TGTGCCAGCAGCCGGACAGTAATTGAAGCTTTCTTT.

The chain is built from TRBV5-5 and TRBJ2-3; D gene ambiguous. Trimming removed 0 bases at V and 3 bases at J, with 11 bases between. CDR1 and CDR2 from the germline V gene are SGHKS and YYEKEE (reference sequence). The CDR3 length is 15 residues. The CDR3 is CASSLAAGETDTQYF. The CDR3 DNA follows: TGTGCCAGCAGCTTGGCGGCAGGAGAGACAGATACGCAGTATTTT.

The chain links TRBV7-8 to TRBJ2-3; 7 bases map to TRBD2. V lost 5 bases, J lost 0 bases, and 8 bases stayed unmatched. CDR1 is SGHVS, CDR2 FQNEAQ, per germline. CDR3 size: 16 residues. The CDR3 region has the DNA TGTGCCAGCAGCAAGGGACTAACCTCTAGCACAGATACGCAGTATTTT. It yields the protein CASSKGLTSSTDTQYF. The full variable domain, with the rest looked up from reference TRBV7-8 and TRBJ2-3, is GAGVSQSPRYKVAKRGQDVALRCDPISGHVSLFWYQQALGQGPEFLTYFQNEAQLDKSGLPSDRFFAERPEGSVSTLKIQRTQQEDSAVYLCASSKGLTSSTDTQYFGPGTRLTVL.

The CDR3: CASSNFPGQHEKLFF. DNA for the CDR3: TGTGCCAGCAGCAACTTCCCGGGACAGCATGAAAAACTGTTTTTT. This chain uses TRBV2 with TRBJ1-4, with TRBD1 matching over 7 bases. This CDR3 spans 15 amino acids. Per the germline V gene, CDR1 is SNHLY and CDR2 is FYNNEI. With V trimmed by 6 bases and J by 6 bases, 10 bases remained unmatched.

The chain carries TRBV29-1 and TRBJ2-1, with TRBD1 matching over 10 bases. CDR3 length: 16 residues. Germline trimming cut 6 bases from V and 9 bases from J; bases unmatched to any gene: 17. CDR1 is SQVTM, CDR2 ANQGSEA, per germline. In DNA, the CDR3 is TGCAGCGTGAGGGGCGACCGGGACAGGGGAGGCGGTGAGCAGTTCTTC. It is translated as CSVRGDRDRGGGEQFF.

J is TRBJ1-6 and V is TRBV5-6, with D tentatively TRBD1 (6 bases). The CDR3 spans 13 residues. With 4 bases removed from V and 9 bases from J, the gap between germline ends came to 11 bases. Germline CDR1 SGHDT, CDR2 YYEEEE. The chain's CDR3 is CASSPTGRSPLHF. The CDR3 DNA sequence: TGTGCCAGCAGCCCTACAGGGCGTTCACCCCTCCACTTT.

CDR3: CASSIGTMNTEAFF. Here the CDR3 DNA reads TGTGCCAGTAGTATCGGGACAATGAACACTGAAGCTTTCTTT. This sequence joins TRBV19 and TRBJ1-1; tentative D call: TRBD1 (6 bases). The germline V gene encodes CDR1 LNHDA and CDR2 SQIVND (reference sequence). V lost 3 bases, J lost 0 bases, and 8 bases lay in between. The CDR3 is 14 residues long.